The entry below describes one TCR beta chain. It has no known antigen specificity. No qualities accompany the bases; no much larger clone lies one base away. The CDR3 regions of human TCRbeta chains were analyzed by immunosequencing. On the authors' methods: TCRs in the repertoires were compared against a reference library of SARS-CoV-2-specific TCRs that had been generated with the MIRA antigen-specificity platform. Breadth was defined as the fraction of unique TCRs that were SARS-CoV-2-associated, and depth was defined as the fraction of total T cells that were SARS-CoV-2-associated. Using the MIRA data, each spike-specific TCR was mapped to the spike region that the TCR reacts to and placed in a CD4 or CD8 class. Log10-transformed breadth and depth values were compared by one-way ANOVA with Sidak's multiple comparisons tests. The immuneACCESS repertoire file appears here via TCRdb, limited to in-frame rearrangements. These files lack a portion of the clones; in checked studies, under half of the deficit traces to unresolved V genes, and the cause of the others is not known. The V and J calls and clone size are taken from that table; D and trimming were inferred from the DNA. The sample records tens of thousands of clones, roughly 81% of which are singletons. The ten largest clones take up about 13% of the sample.

From the cysteine through the phenylalanine, the CDR3 covers 13 amino acids. Only CDR3 DNA is held: 39 bases, read in frame from base 1. V is shortened by 5 bases, J by 4 bases, and the region joining them spans 11 bases. The germline V gene (reference sequence) gives CDR1 as LGHDT and CDR2 as YNNKEL. This record belongs to a study of T cell responses to AZD1222 COVID-19 vaccine (dated by TCRdb to the early 2020s). For the wider study: Because spike-specific TCR depth and breadth did not differ between the two schedules, AZD1222 recipients who got a second dose at roughly 4 weeks were pooled with those who got a second dose at roughly 12 weeks. A total of under 250 trial participants underwent TCR sequencing, of whom some 200 had received two doses of AZD1222 and about 26 had received two doses of the MenACWY control vaccine. Trial participants were enrolled by age into subgroups of 18-55, 56-69 and 70-plus years, and approximately 150, 30 and 60 TCR-sequenced participants, respectively, were included in these subgroups. The investigation overall reported the following: CD4 TCRs associated with the vaccine covered the entire spike protein, and the dominant responses were in regions 160-218 and 743-854. Participants were mostly white British, with more females than males. The authors suggested clonal diversity may have been underestimated. Spike-specific TCR breadth and depth rose significantly after two AZD1222 doses compared with day 0 and with MenACWY recipients. Reportedly, close to half of the unique spike-specific TCRs recognized epitopes lying outside the regions that are mutated in the B.1.351 and B.1.1.7 variants. Conclusions about previously exposed vaccinees were limited because only five to seven AZD1222 recipients were SARS-CoV-2 seropositive at baseline. In the small 56-69-year group, the increase in depth fell short of significance, most likely because of low power. No day 14 peak-response samples were available, so repertoires were characterized only after the peak T cell response.

In light of the paper, this sample's time point label describes: baseline before first vaccination. Vaccinee samples came from UK trials COV001 and COV002, including a single-blind randomized controlled phase 2/3 trial of AZD1222 (ChAdOx1 nCoV-19) in healthy adults. Trial participant PBMC samples were collected at day 0 and day 28 after the second dose for TCRbeta chain sequencing. The chain employs TRBV3-1 (or the pseudogene TRBV3-2) and TRBJ2-5; too little of a D gene remains to name it. This clonotype originated in an adult in good health. Sample: peripheral blood, taken on day 0 of AZD1222 vaccination. The bases are TGTGCCAGCAGCTCCACACAGACAGAGACCCAGTACTTC. This gives the protein CASSSTQTETQYF.